This TCR beta chain was profiled in a study of blood T cell repertoires in COVID-19 (dated by TCRdb to the early 2020s). Some background on the complete study: Collaborator samples came from the United States, Italy and Spain and covered acute and convalescent phases of COVID-19. The prospective study material was composed of cDNA or gDNA derived from T cells, B-cell-depleted T cells, or PBMCs. Deeply sampled blood TCRbeta repertoires from subjects exposed to, actively infected with, or recovered from COVID-19 were included in the dataset. The repertoires were made available in a free public database intended to serve as a resource for research on the immune response to SARS-CoV-2. The samples were drawn from two sources: the first 160 participants of the ongoing ImmuneRACE study, and over 1,000 subjects contributed by 6 global collaborators. Nearly every sample came with metadata listing a de-identified subject ID, COVID-19 status, age in years and sex. Where available, HLA class I and class II types were taken from metadata supplied by the sample provider and were not determined by assay-based typing. Broad study findings and their caveats: The quantity of clinical and demographic metadata differed by source and by participant and was supplied without curation.

The immunoSEQ Assay, a bias-controlled multiplex PCR, was used to amplify TCRbeta CDR3 regions from genomic DNA. The authors' pipeline ran thus. The number of nucleated cells in each sample was estimated by amplification of reference gene primers within the assay. Sequence reads were collapsed and filtered to measure the absolute abundance of every unique TCRbeta CDR3 rearrangement. For each sample, productive Simpson clonality was calculated as the square root of Simpson's diversity index over productive rearrangements. As stored in TCRdb, this immuneACCESS dataset retains in-frame rearrangements with V and J assigned. A fraction of the clones does not appear; measured against another copy, unresolved V genes explain less than half of the discrepancy, and the remainder lacks a known reason. V and J calls and clone size come straight from that table; D and trimming were deduced from the DNA. This sample gives 130,000 or so clones in total; roughly 81% of them show up just once. Approximately 3.6% of the sample comes from the top ten.

Participants in the prospective study were aged roughly 18 to 89 years, lived in more than 20 United States geographic areas, and enrolled through a virtual design. In the prospective study, participants were assigned to cohorts based on the clinical history participants reported in a screening survey and a study questionnaire. Each participant in the prospective study had whole blood, serum and a nasopharyngeal or oropharyngeal swab collected by mobile phlebotomists. Prospective study participants could optionally give additional blood draws and questionnaires over an approximately 2-month period. Blood samples from the prospective study were shipped frozen or at room temperature prior to DNA extraction. The CDR3 measures 11 amino acids from cysteine to phenylalanine. Of all the DNA, just the CDR3 is kept, 33 bases in frame from base 1. V is shortened by 6 bases, J by 9 bases, and the region joining them spans 12 bases. Reading the germline V gene gives CDR1 SQVTM and CDR2 ANQGSEA.

A word on this clone: Its antigen is not yet known. Base qualities are missing; no much larger clone stands one base away.

The material sequenced was PBMCs or T cells enriched from blood (not recorded which). The origin of this receptor is a woman between 45 and 65 years old with acute COVID-19. Recombination connected TRBV29-1 to TRBJ2-1; the D region possibly corresponds to TRBD2 (5 bases align). At the DNA level, the sequence is TGCAGCGTCTCCGACTACGGTGAGCAGTTCTTC. It translates as CSVSDYGEQFF.